Listed below are T cell receptor beta chains from one sample, sequenced in a study of cytomegalovirus exposure and HLA in healthy donors. Sequencing was performed with immunoSEQ multiplex PCR; in TCRdb, only in-frame clones are kept and a portion is missing. Altogether about 200,000 clones are present, about 70% being singletons, with the ten largest covering about 2.8%. Sequencing was performed on PBMCs. These receptors came from a man aged 35 to 55 in good health and CMV-seropositive. The CDR3 runs from the conserved cysteine through the conserved F or W. Fields, in order: clone size, J gene, V gene, D gene, CDR3 DNA, CDR3 protein. A D gene is named only where the DNA matches it firmly. Expanded clones get a size class; other rows say once, few or many, or leave the size out.

.	TRBJ1-2	TRBV5-1	.	TGCGCCAGCAGCTTGGAATCGGCCTCACTAGTCTATGGCTACACCTTC	CASSLESASLVYGYTF
.	TRBJ1-1	TRBV19	.	TGTGCCAGTTCCACGGACTGGCTCACTGAAGCTTTCTTT	CASSTDWLTEAFF
.	TRBJ1-5	TRBV12-2	.	TGTGCAAGTCGCTTAGGATCCAGGAATAGCAATCAGCCCCAGCATTTT	CASRLGSRNSNQPQHF
few	TRBJ2-4	TRBV12-5	TRBD2	TGTGCTAGTGGTTTGGTACCGGTTGGGAGGACTAGCGGAACCAAAAACATTCAGTACTTC	CASGLVPVGRTSGTKNIQYF
.	TRBJ1-6	TRBV9	TRBD1	TGTGCCAGCAGCCCCAGGGGGAATTCACCCCTCCACTTT	CASSPRGNSPLHF
.	TRBJ2-2	TRBV10-3	.	TGTGCCTCTCGCGGAGGGTTCAGGGAGCTGTTTTTT	CASRGGFRELFF
few	TRBJ1-5	TRBV5-1	TRBD1	TGCGCCAGCAGCTTGGGGGACAGGGAAGTTCAGCCCCAGCATTTT	CASSLGDREVQPQHF
.	TRBJ1-3	TRBV6-1	.	TGTGCCAGCAGTGACGGGAGCGTGATCGGAAACACCATATATTTT	CASSDGSVIGNTIYF
.	TRBJ2-2	TRBV2	TRBD1	TGTGCCGGCTCCGGGACAGCGAACACCGGGGAGCTGTTTTTT	CAGSGTANTGELFF
.	TRBJ1-5	TRBV4-3	TRBD1	TGCGCCAGCAGCCAAGATCTAGGGGGGACAGTTAGCAATCAGCCCCAGCATTTT	CASSQDLGGTVSNQPQHF
once	TRBJ1-2	TRBV19	TRBD1	TGTGCCAGTGGGCCTGGGACAGGACACTATGGCTACACCTTC	CASGPGTGHYGYTF
.	TRBJ2-1	TRBV9	TRBD1	TGTGCCAGCAGCGTGTCCGGGACAGGGAACAATGAGCAGTTCTTC	CASSVSGTGNNEQFF
.	TRBJ1-6	TRBV6-1	TRBD1	TGTGCCAGCAGTGGGCTGCGGGACAGGAATTCACCCCTCCACTTT	CASSGLRDRNSPLHF
.	TRBJ2-3	TRBV19	TRBD2	TGTGCCAGTAGTCTGAGACTAGCGGGGGCCACAGATACGCAGTATTTT	CASSLRLAGATDTQYF
.	TRBJ2-3	TRBV11-2	TRBD2	TGTGCCAGCGTTAGAAGTAGCGGGGGCACAGATACGCAGTATTTT	CASVRSSGGTDTQYF
.	TRBJ1-3	TRBV7-9	.	TGTGCCAGCAGCTCGAGTAGAGACACCATATATTTT	CASSSSRDTIYF
once	TRBJ2-1	TRBV5-5	TRBD2	TGTGCCAGCAGCCTGGGACTAGCGGACTACAATGAGCAGTTCTTC	CASSLGLADYNEQFF
.	TRBJ1-1	TRBV5-1	.	TGCGCCAGCAGCTTGACAGAGAACACTGAAGCTTTCTTT	CASSLTENTEAFF
.	TRBJ1-5	TRBV27	.	TGTGCCAGCAGTTTGCGGGGGGCAGGGCAGCCCCAGCATTTT	CASSLRGAGQPQHF
many	TRBJ1-2	TRBV19	.	TGTGCCAGCATATCCGGACTTGGTGGCTACACCTTC	CASISGLGGYTF
.	TRBJ1-5	TRBV28	TRBD1	TGTGCCAGCAGTCCTCTAGCGACAGGGACCCATCAGCCCCAGCATTTT	CASSPLATGTHQPQHF
.	TRBJ1-6	TRBV13	.	TGTGCCAGCAGCTTAGGGGGGGGGTATAATTCACCCCTCCACTTT	CASSLGGGYNSPLHF
few	TRBJ1-1	TRBV7-2	.	TGTGCCAGCAGCCTAGACAGGATTGAAGCTTTCTTT	CASSLDRIEAFF
.	TRBJ2-7	TRBV19	TRBD1	TGTGCCAGTGGGAGGACAGGGGGATACGAGCAGTACTTC	CASGRTGGYEQYF
.	TRBJ2-7	TRBV27	.	TGTGCCAGCAGTCCGCGGACAGTAGACCCTTTCGAGCAGTACTTC	CASSPRTVDPFEQYF
.	TRBJ2-3	TRBV5-1	TRBD1	TGCGCCAGCAGCCCGCCGGGACAGGGCACAGATACGCAGTATTTT	CASSPPGQGTDTQYF
few	TRBJ1-1	TRBV5-1	.	TGCGCCAGCAGCTTGACAGGGTCTCCCACTGAAGCTTTCTTT	CASSLTGSPTEAFF
.	TRBJ2-3	TRBV6-1	TRBD2	TGTGCCAGCATTAGGACTAGCGGGAGCACAGATACGCAGTATTTT	CASIRTSGSTDTQYF
.	TRBJ2-2	TRBV5-1	.	TGCGCCAGCAGCTCCCAACTAGGTTCGGACACCGGGGAGCTGTTTTTT	CASSSQLGSDTGELFF
.	TRBJ1-2	TRBV4-1	TRBD1	TGCGCCAGCAGCCAAGCGACAGGGCCCGCGGGCTATGGCTACACCTTC	CASSQATGPAGYGYTF
.	TRBJ2-7	TRBV9	TRBD2	TGTGCCAGCAGCGTAGGACTAGCGGGGTACGAGCAGTACTTC	CASSVGLAGYEQYF
few	TRBJ1-5	TRBV18	.	TGTGCCAGCTCACAAGAGGAGCTATTAAGCAATCAGCCCCAGCATTTT	CASSQEELLSNQPQHF
.	TRBJ2-1	TRBV9	TRBD2	TGTGCCAGCAGCTCAGCGGGAAGCTCCTACAATGAGCAGTTCTTC	CASSSAGSSYNEQFF
.	TRBJ2-1	TRBV27	.	TGTGCCAGCAGTCAGATCGAGGGCAATGAGCAGTTCTTC	CASSQIEGNEQFF
.	TRBJ2-5	TRBV5-1	.	TGCGCCAGCAGCTCCAGGGGACAAGAGACCCAGTACTTC	CASSSRGQETQYF
once	TRBJ2-5	TRBV7-3	.	TGTGCCAGCAGCTTATTAGGGGAAGAGACCCAGTACTTC	CASSLLGEETQYF
.	TRBJ1-6	TRBV7-8	TRBD1	TGTGCCAGCAGCTGGGACAGCGGGAATTCACCCCTCCACTTT	CASSWDSGNSPLHF
.	TRBJ2-7	TRBV15	TRBD1	TGTGCCACCAGCACTCCGGGACAGCTTGCCTACGAGCAGTACTTC	CATSTPGQLAYEQYF
.	TRBJ1-1	TRBV4-2	TRBD1	TGTGCCAGCAGCCAGGGGACAGGGGGCCATGAAGCTTTCTTT	CASSQGTGGHEAFF